Sequencing of this T cell receptor (beta chain) was carried out in a study of control samples from healthy donors and cancer patients. Assay: immunoSEQ multiplex PCR; the TCRdb copy retains only in-frame clones and omits some. Of about 80,000 clones listed, 84% are singletons. This clone was recorded only once. The clonotype originates from a man in his 60s with head and neck cancer. The sequencing input was PBMCs.

The CDR3 bases are TGTGCCAGCAGCCCCGCTTGGATGACCTATGGCTACACCTTC. This translates into CASSPAWMTYGYTF. The chain is built from TRBV7-9 and TRBJ1-2; D is undetermined. The CDR3 has 14 amino acids. The ends were cut back, 5 bases at V and 4 bases at J, with 14 bases in the middle. Germline CDR1 is SEHNR and CDR2 is FQNEAQ (reference sequence).